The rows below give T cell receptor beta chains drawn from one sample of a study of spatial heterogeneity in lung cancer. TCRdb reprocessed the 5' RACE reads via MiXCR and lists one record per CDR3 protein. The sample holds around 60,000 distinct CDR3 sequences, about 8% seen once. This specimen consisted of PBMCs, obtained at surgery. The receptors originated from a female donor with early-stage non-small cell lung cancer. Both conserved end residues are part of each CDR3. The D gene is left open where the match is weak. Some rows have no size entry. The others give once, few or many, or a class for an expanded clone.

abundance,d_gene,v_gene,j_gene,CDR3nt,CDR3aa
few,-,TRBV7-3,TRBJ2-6,TGTGCCAGCAGCTCGCCCCGGTCGGGTGGGGCCAACGTCCTGACTTTC,CASSSPRSGGANVLTF
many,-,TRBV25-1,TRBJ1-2,TGTGCCAGCAGTGGAAACCTGTTCAGCTATGGCTACACCTTC,CASSGNLFSYGYTF
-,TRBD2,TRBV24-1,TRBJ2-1,TGTGCCACCAGCCTGAGGGGTAGCGGGAGTAATGAGCAGTTCTTC,CATSLRGSGSNEQFF
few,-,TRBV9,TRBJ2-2,TGTGCCAGCAGCGTAGGATTTGGGCACCCGTCTAACACCGGGGAGCTGTTTTTT,CASSVGFGHPSNTGELFF
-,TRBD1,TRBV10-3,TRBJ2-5,TGTGCCATCAGGGAGACAGGGAGTTCTCGGGAGACCCAGTACTTC,CAIRETGSSRETQYF
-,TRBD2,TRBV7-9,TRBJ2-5,TGTGCCAGCAGCCCCGGGACTAGAGTAGAGACCCAGTACTTC,CASSPGTRVETQYF
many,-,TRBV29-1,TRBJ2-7,TGCAGCGACACTACCCCACAGGGAACCTACGAGCAGTACTTC,CSDTTPQGTYEQYF
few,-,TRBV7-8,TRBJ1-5,TGTGCCAGCGGCGGACAAAGCAATCAGCCCCAGCATTTT,CASGGQSNQPQHF
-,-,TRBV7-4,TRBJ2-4,TGTGCCAGCAGCCCACGCCAGGACAGCGTCCTTCTAGCCAAAAACATTCAGTACTTC,CASSPRQDSVLLAKNIQYF
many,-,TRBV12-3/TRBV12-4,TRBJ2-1,TGTGCCAGCAGTAACCAAGGCCCCCACGAGTTCTTC,CASSNQGPHEFF
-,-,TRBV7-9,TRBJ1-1,TGTGCCAGCAGCTTTAGTTACACTGAAGCTTTCTTT,CASSFSYTEAFF
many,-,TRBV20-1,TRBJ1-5,TGCAGTGCTAGAGATCCCAGGCTAGATCAGCCCCAGCATTTT,CSARDPRLDQPQHF
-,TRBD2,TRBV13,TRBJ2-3,TGTGCCAGCAGCCCTAGCGGGAGGGCCGGAGATACGCAGTATTTT,CASSPSGRAGDTQYF
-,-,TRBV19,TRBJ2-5,TGTGCCAGTAGTATCAGGGAAGAGACCCAGTACTTC,CASSIREETQYF
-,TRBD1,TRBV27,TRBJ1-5,TGTGCCAGCAGTCGGGGGACAGGTGCCCTCAATCAGCCCCAGCATTTT,CASSRGTGALNQPQHF
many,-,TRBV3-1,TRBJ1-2,TGTGCCAGCAGCCAATATGGGCAGGGTCCGGATGGCTACACCTTC,CASSQYGQGPDGYTF
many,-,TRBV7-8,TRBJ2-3,TGTGCCAGCAGCTTAGGTCCGGGCACAGATACGCAGTATTTT,CASSLGPGTDTQYF
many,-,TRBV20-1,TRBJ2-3,TGCAGTGCTAGTCTGGGGGAAACGCAGTATTTT,CSASLGETQYF
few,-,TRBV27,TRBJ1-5,TGTGCCAGCAGCCGCGTGGGAGAACGCCAGCCCCAGCATTTT,CASSRVGERQPQHF
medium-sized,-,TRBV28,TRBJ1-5,TGTGCCAGCAGTTTAAGGGGCAAGGGCAATCAGCCCCAGCATTTT,CASSLRGKGNQPQHF
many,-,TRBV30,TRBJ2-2,TGTGCCTGGAGTGTGGGGTCCGGGGAGCTGTTTTTT,CAWSVGSGELFF
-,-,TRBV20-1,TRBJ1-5,TGCAGTGCTAGAGATCGGGAAGGACATCAGCCCCAGCATTTT,CSARDREGHQPQHF
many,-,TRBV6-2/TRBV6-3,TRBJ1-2,TGTGCCAGCACTAAGGGGACTAACTATGGCTACACCTTC,CASTKGTNYGYTF
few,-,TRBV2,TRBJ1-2,TGTGCCAGCAGTGATCGGCCAGAGCCGTATGGCTACACCTTC,CASSDRPEPYGYTF
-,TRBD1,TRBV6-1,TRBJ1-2,TGTGCCAGCAGTCGGGACAGCTTAAACTATGGCTACACCTTC,CASSRDSLNYGYTF
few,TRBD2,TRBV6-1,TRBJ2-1,TGTGCCAGCATCCCCCAAGGGACTAGCTTCAATGAGCAGTTCTTC,CASIPQGTSFNEQFF
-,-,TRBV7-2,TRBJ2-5,TGTGCCAGCAGCTTACAAGGCAACCAAGAGACCCAGTACTTC,CASSLQGNQETQYF
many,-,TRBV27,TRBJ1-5,TGTGCCAGCAGTTTTGGGCAGGGAAATCAGCCCCAGCATTTT,CASSFGQGNQPQHF
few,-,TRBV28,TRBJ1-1,TGTGCCAGCAGTTTAGTCCAGGGGTACACTGAAGCTTTCTTT,CASSLVQGYTEAFF
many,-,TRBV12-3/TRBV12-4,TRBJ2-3,TGTGCCAGCAGTTTAGTCGCCCAAGGGAATACGCAGTATTTT,CASSLVAQGNTQYF
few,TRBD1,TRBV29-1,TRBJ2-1,TGCAGCGTCCGACAGGGCGGCTCCTACAATGAGCAGTTCTTC,CSVRQGGSYNEQFF
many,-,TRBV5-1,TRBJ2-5,TGCGCCAGCAGCACCGTGGAGACCCAGTACTTC,CASSTVETQYF
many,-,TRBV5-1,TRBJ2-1,TGCGCCAGCAGCTCCCAGGACCAGTACAATGAGCAGTTCTTC,CASSSQDQYNEQFF
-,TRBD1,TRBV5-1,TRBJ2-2,TGCGCCAGCAGTTCCGACAGGGCGAGCACCGGGGAGCTGTTTTTT,CASSSDRASTGELFF
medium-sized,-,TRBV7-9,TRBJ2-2,TGTGCCAGCAGACCTGGCGGGTCCGGGGAGCTGTTTTTT,CASRPGGSGELFF
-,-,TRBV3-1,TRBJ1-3,TGTGCCAGCAGCCAAGAGGTCAATGGACGTGGAAACACCATATATTTT,CASSQEVNGRGNTIYF
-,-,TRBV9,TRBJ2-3,TGTGCCAGGAGGAGGGTCCAATACCTCCGCACAGATACGCAGTATTTT,CARRRVQYLRTDTQYF
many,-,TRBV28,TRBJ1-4,TGTGCCAGCAACCTTGGACGGGATAATGAAAAACTGTTTTTT,CASNLGRDNEKLFF
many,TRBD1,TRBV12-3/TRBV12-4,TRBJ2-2,TGTGCCAGCAGGCCACGGACAGGGTCGAACACCGGGGAGCTGTTTTTT,CASRPRTGSNTGELFF
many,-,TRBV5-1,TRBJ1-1,TGCGCCAGCATCGGGACAACTGAAGCTTTCTTT,CASIGTTEAFF
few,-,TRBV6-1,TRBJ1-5,TGTGCCAGCAGTGAGGGTCAGTATCAGCCCCAGCATTTT,CASSEGQYQPQHF
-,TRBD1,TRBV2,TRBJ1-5,TGTGCCAGCTCCCAATCGACAGGGAATCAGCCCCAGCATTTT,CASSQSTGNQPQHF
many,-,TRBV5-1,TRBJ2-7,TGCGCCAGCAGCCCGGGACGGACATCTACCACCATCTACGAGCAGTACTTC,CASSPGRTSTTIYEQYF
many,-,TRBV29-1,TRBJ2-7,TGCAGCGTGGACTCCGGGTACGAGCAGTACTTC,CSVDSGYEQYF
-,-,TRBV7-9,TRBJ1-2,TGTGCCAGCAGCTTAGAGGTACAGTTCCTTTATGGCTACACCTTC,CASSLEVQFLYGYTF
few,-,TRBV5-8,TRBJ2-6,TGTGCCAGCAGCTACACCGGGGGGCCTGGGGCCAACGTCCTGACTTTC,CASSYTGGPGANVLTF
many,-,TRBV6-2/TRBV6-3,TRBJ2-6,TGTGCCAGCAGTTACTCGAAGGGGGAACCCTCTGGGGCCAACGTCCTGACTTTC,CASSYSKGEPSGANVLTF
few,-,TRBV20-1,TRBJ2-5,TGCAGTCTGAGGGACCAAGAGACCCAGTACTTC,CSLRDQETQYF
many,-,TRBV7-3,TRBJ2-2,TGTGCCAGCAGCTTAATAGGACCCCCCTTGGTAGGGGAGCTGTTTTTT,CASSLIGPPLVGELFF
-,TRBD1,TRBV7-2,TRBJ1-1,TGTGCCAGCAGCTGGGACAGGGGCGGCGTGAACACTGAAGCTTTCTTT,CASSWDRGGVNTEAFF
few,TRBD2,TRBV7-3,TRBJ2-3,TGTGCCAGCAGCTTAATTGCACTAGCGAGTAGCACAGATACGCAGTATTTT,CASSLIALASSTDTQYF
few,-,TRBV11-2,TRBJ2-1,TGTGCCAGCAGCTCCGGACTGGATTACAATGAGCAGTTCTTC,CASSSGLDYNEQFF